The present T cell receptor (beta chain) was sequenced within a study of a mutant IDH1 vaccine in newly diagnosed glioma. Whole-study context: The first vaccination came 4-6 weeks after radiotherapy alone, or with temozolomide cycles. Standard pretreatment was either radiotherapy, temozolomide, or, for most, radiochemotherapy with temozolomide.

Germline lookup yields CDR1 SGDLS and CDR2 YYNGEE. V lost 4 bases and J 0 bases, leaving 11 bases between the germline ends. CDR3 size: 15 residues. Details on this clone: Its antigen is undetermined.

Documented time point: week 5, during vaccination. Each vaccine dose was 300 ug of mutant IDH1 20-mer peptide, with topical imiquimod. Libraries were prepared by immunoSEQ multiplex PCR; TCRdb keeps only in-frame clonotypes and omits some of them. The sample shows roughly 72,000 clones, 90% to 95% of them seen only once. This chain joins TRBV9 and TRBJ2-1; possible D gene TRBD2, 5 bases. This specimen was PBMCs, taken from a glioma patient whose treatment included an IDH1 peptide vaccine. This receptor was identified in a woman aged 45-65 years with glioma. The CDR3 DNA sequence: TGTGCCAGCAGCCCCGGGGTTAGCTCCTACAATGAGCAGTTCTTC. Its translation is CASSPGVSSYNEQFF.